The source of this TCR beta chain is a study of T cells in Graves' hyperthyroidism and ophthalmopathy (dated by TCRdb to the late 2010s). Broadly, across the study: Peripheral blood samples were taken at the time of initial diagnosis, prior to any treatment. A discovery cohort of about 100 patients, 43 with Graves' ophthalmopathy and about 58 with stable Graves' hyperthyroidism, was used to find distinguishing TCR V-J signatures. An independent validation cohort of under 20 hyperthyroidism patients and over 15 patients who later progressed to ophthalmopathy tested prospective prediction of ophthalmopathy. For training and testing, the roughly 100 patients in the discovery cohort were randomly divided in a 7:3 ratio. In addition, the study compared T-cell repertoires in thyroid tissue and in blood from a handful of Graves' hyperthyroidism patients. Once sampling was done, hyperthyroidism patients were given methimazole at a starting dose of 30 mg daily, whereas ophthalmopathy patients were given high-dose intravenous methylprednisolone. The paper describes TCR Vbeta CDR3 sequencing of around 140 peripheral blood samples, made up of 43 ophthalmopathy patients, some 76 hyperthyroidism patients and 17 progressor patients.

Broad study findings and their caveats: In validation, the model predicted progression to ophthalmopathy a median of roughly 6.5 months before onset, with 70% to 71% sensitivity and around 76% specificity. In cross-validation, a model built on a 13 V-J signature told ophthalmopathy apart from stable hyperthyroidism with 85% to 90% sensitivity and about 81% specificity, and in testing the same model reached 80%/75%. No statistical method was used to fix the sample size in advance, and group allocation was not hidden from the investigators. Most expanded thyroid clonotypes (frequency above 0.001) were also detected in blood, suggesting blood repertoires may reflect thyroid immune responses.

Moderately to severely active disease, a Clinical Activity Score of at least 3, a NOSPECS grade of at least 4, and a duration under 3 months were present in ophthalmopathy patients. Exclusion was applied to patients with uncontrolled infections, other autoimmune diseases, pregnancy or lactation. Clinical symptoms, serum thyroxine and TRAb, thyroid ultrasound, and orbital computed tomography formed the basis for the diagnoses. PBMCs were isolated from more than 8 ml of fresh peripheral blood by Ficoll-Paque density gradient centrifugation. Trizol reagent was used to extract total RNA, and RNA quality was then checked on an Agilent 2100 Bioanalyzer. This clonotype was counted once. Its antigen is currently not known. A much larger clone sits a single nucleotide away, making a read error possible. TCR beta CDR3 regions were amplified from RNA transcripts. The first round of RT-PCR for the TCR CDR3 was performed with the HTBI primer set and the Qiagen OneStep RT-PCR kit. Libraries were constructed in a second round of multiplex PCR, after which size selection and purification were carried out. Paired-end sequencing of the libraries was performed with 100 bp reads on an Illumina HiSeq2000. Processing in the source paper ran as follows. SOAPnuke was used to process the raw data, with reads discarded if the reads contained adapters or uncalled bases, had a mean Phred below 15, or lacked an exact constant-primer or identifier match. High-quality paired reads were merged using COPE v1.2.5, and each unique nucleotide sequence was defined as a clonotype. Clonotypes were aligned to IMGT TRBV, TRBD and TRBJ reference segments using MiTCR v1.1. Analysis was restricted to V-J combinations with a frequency above 0.0001, which covered roughly 99% of repertoires. The TCS score was defined as the ratio of F50 (clonal expansion) to E x V (chaos), calculated using BLOSUM62-based TCRdist between CDR3 peptides within each V-J. Welch's t-statistics and random forest reduced just over 500 V-J features to 13, which were used in a naive Bayes classifier (R e1071). TCRdb took the public reads, trimmed them with fastp at Q25, ran MiXCR for clone calling and kept in-frame beta chains. When rows share a CDR3 protein, they turn into one entry using the most common DNA and genes. The V and J calls come from TCRdb's annotation, not from the publication. The sample data list fewer than 550,000 distinct CDR3 sequences, and less than 25% of these were observed just once. 11% of the sample comes from the top ten.

As encoded in the germline V gene, CDR1 is MNHNS while CDR2 is SASEGT. Trimming removed 6 bases from V and 8 bases from J, leaving 16 bases between the germline ends. The cysteine opens and the phenylalanine closes a CDR3 of 13 amino acids. Only the CDR3 region is kept as DNA, spanning 39 bases read in frame from base 1. The chain was built from TRBV6-1 and TRBJ1-2; too little of a D gene remains to name it. The sequence was collected from a woman aged 25-40 years with Graves' ophthalmopathy. Specimen: blood. The CDR3 region: CASSFGRSRGYTF. The nucleotide sequence is TGTGCCAGCAGCTTCGGACGGTCGAGAGGCTACACCTTC.